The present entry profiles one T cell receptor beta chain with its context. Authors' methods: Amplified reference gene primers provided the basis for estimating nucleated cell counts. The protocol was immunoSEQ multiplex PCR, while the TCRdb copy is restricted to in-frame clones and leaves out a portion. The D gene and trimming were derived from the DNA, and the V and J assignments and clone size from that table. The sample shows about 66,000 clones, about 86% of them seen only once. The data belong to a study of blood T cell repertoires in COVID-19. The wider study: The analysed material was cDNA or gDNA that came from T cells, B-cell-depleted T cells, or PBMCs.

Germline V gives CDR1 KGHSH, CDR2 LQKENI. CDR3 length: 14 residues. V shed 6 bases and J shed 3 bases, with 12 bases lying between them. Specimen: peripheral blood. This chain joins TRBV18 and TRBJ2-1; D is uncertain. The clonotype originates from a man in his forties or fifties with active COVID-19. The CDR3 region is CASSRISDYNEQFF. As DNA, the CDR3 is TGTGCCAGCTCGCGCATCTCCGACTACAATGAGCAGTTCTTC. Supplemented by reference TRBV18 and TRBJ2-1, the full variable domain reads NAGVMQNPRHLVRRRGQEARLRCSPMKGHSHVYWYRQLPEEGLKFMVYLQKENIIDESGMPKERFSAEFPKEGPSILRIQQVVRGDSAAYFCASSRISDYNEQFFGPGTRLTVL.